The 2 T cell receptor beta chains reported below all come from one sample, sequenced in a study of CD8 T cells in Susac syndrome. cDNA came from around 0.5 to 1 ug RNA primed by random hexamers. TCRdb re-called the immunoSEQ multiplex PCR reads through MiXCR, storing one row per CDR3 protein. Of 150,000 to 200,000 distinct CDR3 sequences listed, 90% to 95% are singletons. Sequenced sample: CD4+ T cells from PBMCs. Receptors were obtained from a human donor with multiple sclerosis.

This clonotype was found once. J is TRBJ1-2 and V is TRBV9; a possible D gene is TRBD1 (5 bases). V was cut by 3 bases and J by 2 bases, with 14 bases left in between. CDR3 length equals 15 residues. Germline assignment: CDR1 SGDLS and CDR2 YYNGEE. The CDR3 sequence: CASSARGRANYGYTF. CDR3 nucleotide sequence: TGTGCCAGCAGCGCCCGGGGCAGGGCGAACTATGGCTACACCTTC. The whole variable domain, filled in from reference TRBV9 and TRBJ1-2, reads DSGVTQTPKHLITATGQRVTLRCSPRSGDLSVYWYQQSLDQGLQFLIQYYNGEERAKGNILERFSAQQFPDLHSELNLSSLELGDSALYFCASSARGRANYGYTFGSGTRLTVV.

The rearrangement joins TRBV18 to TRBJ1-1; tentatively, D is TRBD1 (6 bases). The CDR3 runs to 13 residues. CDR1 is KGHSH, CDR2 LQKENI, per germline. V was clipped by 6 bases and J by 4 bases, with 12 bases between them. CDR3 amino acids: CASSWTDTTEAFF. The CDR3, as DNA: TGTGCCAGCTCGTGGACAGATACCACTGAAGCTTTCTTT.